What follows describes a single T cell receptor beta chain. The sample belongs to a study of blood T cell repertoires in COVID-19. Overall study context: Sources were T cells, B-cell-depleted T cells, or PBMCs; the material itself was cDNA or gDNA.

Authors' data handling: Reference gene primer amplification gave estimated nucleated cell counts. Clones were read by immunoSEQ multiplex PCR, and TCRdb kept only the in-frame ones, dropping some. V and J calls and clone size follow that table, whereas D and trimming were derived from the DNA. Among 110,000 to 150,000 clones listed, 76% were seen once. The CDR3 consists of 15 residues. V shed 5 bases and J 3 bases; nucleotides not matched to a gene: 5. The germline gives CDR1 SGHAT, CDR2 FQNNGV. The TCR comes from a man between 60 and 75 years old with acute or convalescent COVID-19. This sequence joins TRBV11-2 and TRBJ2-3; TRBD1 aligns across 10 bases. The sample comprised peripheral blood. CDR3 bases: TGTGCCAGCAGCCCCGGACAGGGGGTGACAGATACGCAGTATTTT. Translation: CASSPGQGVTDTQYF.